Each of the 22 T cell receptor beta chains below was sequenced from the same sample in a study of T cell repertoires in cytomegalovirus infection (dated by TCRdb to the late 2010s). For sequencing, an Illumina HiSeq 1500 was employed. Using fastp at Q25 and MiXCR, TCRdb reprocessed the public reads and kept productive beta chains. Entries that share a CDR3 protein sequence are merged under the most common genes and DNA. Within this sample are 250,000 to 300,000 distinct CDR3 sequences, with about a quarter of them counted one time only. The top ten constitute approximately 14% of the sample. Source material: PBMCs. The receptors derive from a human donor in good health (CMV status not recorded). Some clones in this sample may be carry-over from other donors' samples.

This clonotype was counted a few times. The gene calls are TRBV28 and TRBJ2-3; TRBD1 agrees at 9 bases. J gave up 0 bases and V 5 bases, and 6 bases lay outside the gene matches. Germline-derived CDR1 and CDR2 are MDHEN and SYDVKM. The CDR3 loop spans 16 amino acids. CDR3 sequence (DNA): TGTGCCAGCAGTCCCGGGACAGGGACTAGCACAGATACGCAGTATTTT. The encoded protein is CASSPGTGTSTDTQYF. Full variable domain (missing parts from reference TRBV28 and TRBJ2-3): DVKVTQSSRYLVKRTGEKVFLECVQDMDHENMFWYRQDPGLGLRLIYFSYDVKMKEKGDIPEGYSVSREKKERFSLILESASTNQTSMYLCASSPGTGTSTDTQYFGPGTRLTVL.

In DNA, the CDR3 is TGTGCCAGCAGCTTGGCCTACAACTATGGCTACACCTTC. It yields the protein CASSLAYNYGYTF. This chain uses TRBV5-5 with TRBJ1-2; no clear D. V lost 0 bases to trimming and J lost 2 bases, with 5 bases between them. This CDR3 is built from 13 residues. Germline CDR1 and CDR2: SGHKS and YYEKEE (reference sequence).

This clonotype was seen ten or more times. The CDR3 nucleotides read TGTGCCAGCAGCCCAAGACAGGGCAATAATTCACCCCTCCACTTT. Its translation is CASSPRQGNNSPLHF. The chain carries TRBV7-2 and TRBJ1-6; TRBD1 agrees at 7 bases. The ends lost 5 bases at V and 5 bases at J; junction bases unmatched: 6. Germline V lookup: CDR1 SGHTA, CDR2 FQGNSA. The CDR3 consists of 15 residues. Supplemented by reference TRBV7-2 and TRBJ1-6, the full variable domain reads GAGVSQSPSNKVTEKGKDVELRCDPISGHTALYWYRQSLGQGLEFLIYFQGNSAPDKSGLPSDRFSAERTGGSVSTLTIQRTQQEDSAVYLCASSPRQGNNSPLHFGNGTRLTVT.

This clonotype occurred a few times. The chain links TRBV7-9 to TRBJ2-3; tentatively, D is TRBD1 (5 bases). The CDR3 has 15 residues. CDR1 is SEHNR and CDR2 is FQNEAQ in the germline V gene (reference sequence). V lost 0 bases, J lost 5 bases, and 12 bases lay in between. The CDR3 bases are TGTGCCAGCAGCTTAGCGAATATCAGGGAAGATACGCAGTATTTT. Translating gives CASSLANIREDTQYF.

The chain carries TRBV10-3 and TRBJ2-2, with 10 positions matching TRBD2. From germline, CDR1 is ENHRY and CDR2 SYGVKD. This CDR3 region has 18 residues. Germline trimming cut 6 bases from V and 5 bases from J; bases unmatched to any gene: 15. CDR3 protein: CAISAWASGRVGTGELFF. The CDR3 region has the DNA TGTGCCATCAGCGCCTGGGCTAGCGGGAGAGTCGGGACCGGGGAGCTGTTTTTT.

The chain combines TRBV10-2 with TRBJ1-1; a weak D match, TRBD1 (6 bases). Trimming removed 8 bases at V and 5 bases at J, with 18 bases between. CDR3 length: 14 amino acids. Germline CDR1 reads WSHSY; CDR2 reads SAAADI. The chain's CDR3 is CASRPGGDGTEAFF. The DNA of the CDR3 is TGCGCCAGCCGACCGGGGGGCGATGGAACTGAAGCTTTCTTT.

This clonotype was counted between two and nine times. The CDR3 protein is CASSVENSPLHF. Here the CDR3 DNA reads TGCGCCAGCAGTGTAGAGAATTCACCCCTCCACTTT. This rearrangement joins TRBV10-2 to TRBJ1-6; no reliable D call. V gave up 4 bases and J gave up 7 bases, with 5 bases separating them. CDR1 and CDR2 (germline): WSHSY, SAAADI. The CDR3 contains 12 residues.

This clonotype was detected many times. This sequence joins TRBV7-2 and TRBJ2-7, with TRBD1 identical over 9 bases. Germline values: CDR1 SGHTA, CDR2 FQGNSA. This CDR3 contains 14 residues. The V gene end was trimmed by 5 bases and the J gene end by 4 bases; junction bases not matched to a gene: 6. The CDR3 DNA follows: TGTGCCAGCAGCCCAAGACAGGGGGTGTACGAGCAGTACTTC. It specifies CASSPRQGVYEQYF. The full variable domain, in which reference TRBV7-2 and TRBJ2-7 provide the parts outside the CDR3, is GAGVSQSPSNKVTEKGKDVELRCDPISGHTALYWYRQSLGQGLEFLIYFQGNSAPDKSGLPSDRFSAERTGGSVSTLTIQRTQQEDSAVYLCASSPRQGVYEQYFGPGTRLTVT.

This clonotype was found many times. V and J are TRBV12-3 or TRBV12-4 and TRBJ1-2; the D gene is possibly TRBD1 (5 bases). Trimming removed 5 bases at V and 1 base at J, with 11 bases between. This CDR3 contains 14 residues. The DNA for the CDR3 is TGTGCCAGCAGTCGGTGGGACGATAACTATGGCTACACCTTC. It encodes CASSRWDDNYGYTF.

This clonotype has more than one count but fewer than ten. The rearrangement joins TRBV4-3 to TRBJ2-1; the match to TRBD2 covers 12 bases. CDR1 is LGHNA, CDR2 YSLEER, per germline. The CDR3 consists of 15 residues. The trim removed 1 base at V and 8 bases at J, leaving 3 bases unmatched. The CDR3 DNA is TGCGCCAGCAGCCAAGGACTAGCGGGAGCATATGAGCAGTTCTTC. The encoded protein is CASSQGLAGAYEQFF.

In this sample, this clonotype turned up a few times. CDR3: CASSYDSFSYEQYF. As DNA, the CDR3 is TGTGCCAGCAGTTATGATTCCTTCTCCTACGAGCAGTACTTC. The chain links TRBV6-1 to TRBJ2-7; D is unclear. V lost 5 bases and J 0 bases, leaving 11 bases between the germline ends. CDR3 length: 14 amino acids. Per the germline V gene, CDR1 is MNHNS and CDR2 is SASEGT.

In this sample, this clonotype turned up many times. The chain combines TRBV7-2 with TRBJ2-7, with no clear D. The CDR3 has 14 amino acids. The V and J ends lost 1 base and 3 bases respectively, with 10 bases between them. CDR1 is SGHTA and CDR2 is FQGNSA in the germline V gene. In nucleotides, the CDR3 is TGTGCCAGCAGCTTAGGCATTTTAAACTACGAGCAGTACTTC. Translating it yields CASSLGILNYEQYF.

The chain joins TRBV24-1 to TRBJ1-5, with 8 bases matching TRBD1. Germline CDR1 is KGHDR and CDR2 is SFDVKD. CDR3 length: 14 residues. The ends lost 8 bases at V and 6 bases at J; junction bases unmatched: 8. The CDR3 DNA is TGTGCCACCACGCCGACAGGGGATGGTCAGCCCCAGCATTTT. This translates into CATTPTGDGQPQHF.

This clonotype was detected only once. The CDR3 bases are TGTGCCAGCAGCTTGGGACAGGGGCAAGTAGGGAATCAGCCCCAGCATTTT. Amino acid sequence: CASSLGQGQVGNQPQHF. The chain has TRBV13 and TRBJ1-5; TRBD1 agrees at 10 bases. The CDR3 runs to 17 residues. Germline-derived CDR1 and CDR2 are PRHDT and FYEKMQ (reference sequence). Losses at the gene ends were 3 bases for V and 4 bases for J; bases not matched to a gene: 9.

This clonotype was counted many times. V gene TRBV7-2 combines with J gene TRBJ2-7, with 7 bases aligning to TRBD1. With 3 bases clipped from V and 6 bases from J, the junction kept 14 bases outside the gene matches. The CDR3 runs 16 residues. The germline V gene has CDR1 SGHTA and CDR2 FQGNSA. This CDR3 reads CASSFPRRETGIEQYF. In nucleotides, the CDR3 is TGTGCCAGCAGCTTCCCTCGAAGGGAGACAGGGATCGAGCAGTACTTC.

Only a few counts were recorded for this clonotype. V usage is TRBV6-6 and J usage is TRBJ1-4; 8 bases map to TRBD1. After removal of 0 bases from V and 8 bases from J, the junction contained 8 bases not matched to a gene. Germline CDR1 and CDR2: MNHNY and SVGAGI (reference sequence). This CDR3 has 16 residues. The CDR3 is CASSYSPQGAEEKLFF. The DNA of the CDR3 is TGTGCCAGCAGTTACTCCCCGCAGGGGGCGGAAGAAAAACTGTTTTTT.

This clonotype was counted a few times. V is TRBV7-3 and J is TRBJ2-5; TRBD2 matches at 7 bases. V lost 5 bases, J lost 5 bases, and 11 bases stayed unmatched. This CDR3 spans 15 amino acids. In germline, CDR1 is SGHTA, CDR2 FQGTGA. CDR3 loop: CASSDPMRGKETQYF. The CDR3, as DNA: TGTGCCAGCAGCGACCCCATGCGGGGGAAGGAGACCCAGTACTTC.

This clonotype was counted ten times or more. The V and J genes are TRBV7-2 and TRBJ2-1; unclear D gene. CDR3 length equals 15 residues. CDR1 is SGHTA, CDR2 FQGNSA, per germline. Trimming stripped 0 bases from V and 9 bases from J, with 15 bases between. The CDR3 reads CASSLAPGSSAEQFF. DNA for the CDR3: TGTGCCAGCAGCTTAGCGCCTGGATCCTCTGCTGAGCAGTTCTTC.

This chain uses TRBV5-6 with TRBJ1-1; D call uncertain. The germline V gene encodes CDR1 SGHDT and CDR2 YYEEEE. This CDR3 is 12 amino acids long. The V end lost 0 bases, the J end lost 4 bases, and 4 bases lay between the germline ends. The CDR3 spells CASSLVFTEAFF. CDR3 sequence (DNA): TGTGCCAGCAGCTTGGTGTTCACTGAAGCTTTCTTT.

This clonotype appeared many times. This rearrangement joins TRBV7-8 to TRBJ2-7; 7 bases fit TRBD1. CDR1 is SGHVS, CDR2 FQNEAQ, per germline. V shed 5 bases, J shed 2 bases, and the junction held 6 bases outside the gene matches. The CDR3 has 14 amino acids. In nucleotides, the CDR3 is TGTGCCAGCAGCCAACGGACAGGACCCTACGAGCAGTACTTC. Translated, it gives CASSQRTGPYEQYF. The full variable domain, completed using reference TRBV7-8 and TRBJ2-7, is GAGVSQSPRYKVAKRGQDVALRCDPISGHVSLFWYQQALGQGPEFLTYFQNEAQLDKSGLPSDRFFAERPEGSVSTLKIQRTQQEDSAVYLCASSQRTGPYEQYFGPGTRLTVT.

This clonotype was picked up many times. The rearrangement uses TRBV7-2 and TRBJ1-5; perhaps TRBD1 as D (5 bases). This CDR3 contains 15 residues. Germline V CDR1 and CDR2: SGHTA, FQGNSA. V was pared by 1 base and J by 4 bases, with 11 bases between. CDR3 amino acids: CASSLVGSGNQPQHF. The CDR3 DNA reads as TGTGCCAGCAGCTTAGTAGGTTCAGGGAATCAGCCCCAGCATTTT.

This rearrangement joins TRBV29-1 to TRBJ2-1, with 13 bases that match TRBD2. The CDR3 extends over 15 amino acids. Germline V lookup: CDR1 SQVTM, CDR2 ANQGSEA. V trimming: 1 base; J trimming: 6 bases; junction bases outside the gene matches: 3. The CDR3 loop reads CSVEGRTSGSNEQFF. The CDR3 DNA reads as TGCAGCGTTGAAGGCAGGACTAGCGGGAGCAATGAGCAGTTCTTC.